The clone carrying this T cell receptor (beta chain) was observed at least ten times. This CDR3 has 13 residues. Trimming took 3 bases from V and 4 from J, leaving 7 bases between them. CDR1 and CDR2 (germline): MDHEN, SYDVKM. The record originates from a study of regulatory T cells in long-lasting Graves disease. CDR3 regions were amplified by Arm-PCR using iRepertoire HTBI primers to build TCR beta libraries. TCRdb ran MiXCR on the multiplex PCR reads and lists one entry per CDR3 protein. The sample lists a few hundred thousand distinct CDR3 sequences; 15% to 20% were seen once. Regarding time point: newly diagnosed GD, antithyroid drugs for less than 3 months. Extracted PBMC RNA gave rise to the TCR library. The same sample was also used in a study of T cells in Graves' hyperthyroidism and ophthalmopathy. As reported in that work: Together with thyroid ultrasound, orbital computed tomography, serum thyroxine and TRAb, clinical symptoms were used for diagnoses.

The V gene is TRBV28, the J gene TRBJ1-5, with D hard to call. This receptor was obtained from a man aged 40-55 years with Graves disease. Source: peripheral blood mononuclear cells (PBMCs), taken at new diagnosis, from a patient treated with antithyroid drugs. CDR3 residues: CASSLIGNQPQHF. The CDR3 DNA follows: TGTGCCAGCAGTTTGATAGGTAATCAGCCCCAGCATTTT.